This T cell receptor (beta chain) was identified during a study of OX40 agonist ivuxolimab in advanced cancers. Study at large: Patients got intravenous ivuxolimab at 0.01 to 10 mg/kg every 2 weeks. Anti-PD-1, anti-PD-L1 or anti-CTLA-4 therapy given earlier was allowed, and 40% had some. Mean age approximately 59 years, range about 23 to 85; roughly 82% male. Study outcomes and limitations: Within 6 weeks, CD4+ and CD8+ blood T cells expanded clonally at 0.1 to 3.0 mg/kg.

As to this clone: No antigen is known for it.

Per the germline V gene, CDR1 is SGDLS and CDR2 is YYNGEE. V was clipped by 0 bases and J by 2 bases, with 11 bases between them. The CDR3 covers 15 residues. Libraries were prepared by immunoSEQ multiplex PCR; TCRdb keeps only in-frame clonotypes and omits some of them. The sample holds around 70,000 clones, approximately 80% seen once. The sample in question was CD4+ or CD8+ T cells sorted from blood, obtained in a trial of the OX40 agonist ivuxolimab. The receptor was derived from an adult with an advanced solid tumor such as melanoma, head and neck, liver or kidney cancer. The chain joins TRBV9 to TRBJ2-5; D may correspond to TRBD1 or TRBD2 (5 bases each). Here the CDR3 reads CASSVGPGLQETQYF. The CDR3 DNA reads TGTGCCAGCAGCGTAGGACCGGGGCTTCAAGAGACCCAGTACTTC.